This T cell receptor (beta chain) was identified in a study of siplizumab effects on memory and regulatory T cells. Findings of the study overall: Most alloreactive clones went unmapped to unstimulated subsets; only a minor fraction mapped.

Per sample, the assay covered 95,000 to 100,000 TCR templates. Profiled with immunoSEQ multiplex PCR; TCRdb holds only in-frame clones, not every one. The table includes more than 90,000 clones, 80% to 95% detected once. As concerns this clone: Its target is not known.

The CDR3 is 16 residues long. Germline V CDR1 and CDR2: SEHNR, FQNEAQ (reference sequence). Unmatched junction bases numbered 8, after V lost 1 base and J lost 6 bases. The sequence was obtained from a human donor in good health. J is TRBJ1-2 and V is TRBV7-9; 10 bases are a match to TRBD1. The sequencing sample was made of non-Treg CD4+ T cells sorted from blood. This CDR3 reads CASSLGGTGAIDGYTF. The CDR3 DNA follows: TGTGCCAGCAGCTTAGGTGGGACAGGGGCGATAGATGGCTACACCTTC.